The 25 T cell receptor beta chains presented below share a single source sample, sequenced in a study of CD8+ T cells in alopecia areata. In each case, RNA was isolated and then reverse transcribed into cDNA as the sequencing template. Data came from immunoSEQ multiplex PCR; TCRdb stores just in-frame clones and leaves some out. Seen here are about 69,000 clones, approximately 64% observed once, and the top ten hold more than 15%. This material consisted of CD8+ T cells sorted from blood, taken at week 0. The receptors stem from a human donor with alopecia areata.

This chain uses TRBV6-5 with TRBJ1-6; no clear D gene. This CDR3 spans 15 amino acids. Trimming removed 4 bases at V and 7 bases at J, with 14 bases between. Germline V gene lookup returns CDR1 MNHEY and CDR2 SVGAGI. The DNA of the CDR3 is TGTGCCAGCAGTTTTTCCAGTTCCGGCAATTCACCCCTCCACTTT. Translated: CASSFSSSGNSPLHF.

Only a few counts were recorded for this clone. The CDR3 spells CASSLNRRETQYF. The CDR3 DNA reads as TGTGCCAGCAGCTTGAATCGTCGAGAGACCCAGTACTTC. The V gene is TRBV5-6, the J gene TRBJ2-5; D call uncertain. The ends were cut back, 1 base at V and 4 bases at J, with 8 bases in the middle. Germline assignment: CDR1 SGHDT and CDR2 YYEEEE. The CDR3 length is 13 residues.

The rearrangement links TRBV6-6 to TRBJ1-5; D gene uncertain. V lost 0 bases to trimming and J lost 5 bases, with 5 bases between them. Germline values: CDR1 MNHNY, CDR2 SVGAGI (reference sequence). The CDR3 consists of 13 residues. The CDR3 here is CASSYSSYQPQHF. Written as DNA, the CDR3 is TGTGCCAGCAGTTACTCGTCTTATCAGCCCCAGCATTTT.

This rearrangement joins TRBV18 to TRBJ2-7; D gene unclear. The CDR3 is made up of 11 amino acids. Per the germline V gene, CDR1 is KGHSH and CDR2 is LQKENI. Between the trimmed V and J ends, which lost 6 bases and 3 bases, there was a span of 6 bases. As DNA, the CDR3 is TGTGCCAGCTCTCCCATCTACGAGCAGTACTTC. Translation gives CASSPIYEQYF.

The rearrangement links TRBV9 to TRBJ2-7, with D tentatively TRBD1 or TRBD2 (5 bases each). Deletions cut 1 base from V and 1 base from J, with 9 bases between. Germline V gives CDR1 SGDLS, CDR2 YYNGEE. The CDR3 totals 14 residues. The CDR3 region is CASSVHGASYEQYF. As DNA, the CDR3 is TGTGCCAGCAGCGTACACGGGGCTTCCTACGAGCAGTACTTC.

J is TRBJ2-7 and V is TRBV7-2, with D possibly called TRBD1 or TRBD2 (5 bases each). The V end was cut by 5 bases, the J end by 4 bases, with 12 bases between. The CDR3 is made up of 13 amino acids. In germline, CDR1 is SGHTA, CDR2 FQGNSA. CDR3 sequence reads: CASSQTGGYEQYF. The DNA of the CDR3 is TGTGCCAGCAGCCAGACTGGGGGATACGAGCAGTACTTC.

The chain employs TRBV5-6 and TRBJ2-7; no firm D call. The germline V gene encodes CDR1 SGHDT and CDR2 YYEEEE. The CDR3 covers 12 residues. Deletions cut 0 bases from V and 6 bases from J, with 7 bases between. CDR3 bases: TGTGCCAGCAGCTTGGGGGCCTCCGAGCAGTACTTC. Translating gives CASSLGASEQYF.

This clone was picked up a small number of times. The chain links TRBV7-2 to TRBJ2-7; D perhaps matches TRBD1 (5 bases). Germline loops: CDR1 SGHTA, CDR2 FQGNSA. The CDR3 has 14 amino acids. V shed 0 bases and J shed 5 bases, with 11 bases lying between them. CDR3 loop: CASSLALLGHEQYF. In DNA form, the CDR3 reads TGTGCCAGCAGCTTAGCCCTTTTGGGGCACGAGCAGTACTTC.

The CDR3 here is CASSHGYTGTAYEQYF. The CDR3 DNA sequence: TGTGCCAGCAGCCATGGTTACACCGGGACCGCATACGAGCAGTACTTC. This chain uses TRBV14 with TRBJ2-7; TRBD1 or TRBD2 may be the D gene (5 bases each). The CDR3 extends over 16 amino acids. Trimming pared 3 bases from V and 4 bases from J, leaving 19 bases between. Germline CDR1 is SGHDN and CDR2 is FVKESK.

The chain combines TRBV25-1 with TRBJ2-7; D is uncertain. The V gene lost 1 base and the J gene lost 3 bases, with 10 bases spanning the gap. This CDR3 has 14 residues. CDR1 and CDR2 (germline): MGHDK, SYGVNS. The CDR3 nucleotides are TGTGCCAGCAGTGAATCGGGCACCTTCTACGAGCAGTACTTC. It codes for CASSESGTFYEQYF.

This rearrangement joins TRBV27 to TRBJ2-2; 7 positions agree with TRBD2. This CDR3 is built from 14 residues. V shed 4 bases, J shed 1 base, and the junction held 0 bases outside the gene matches. Looked up from germline, CDR1 is MNHEY and CDR2 is SMNVEV (reference sequence). Written as DNA, the CDR3 is TGTGCCAGCAGTTCGGGAGGGAACACCGGGGAGCTGTTTTTT. Protein product: CASSSGGNTGELFF.

The genes are TRBV27 and TRBJ2-5; D gene unclear. Germline CDR1 and CDR2: MNHEY and SMNVEV (reference sequence). V was cut by 1 base and J by 5 bases, with 11 bases left in between. This CDR3 has 14 residues. The CDR3 here is CASSLFGVLETQYF. Here the CDR3 DNA reads TGTGCCAGCAGTTTATTCGGAGTATTGGAGACCCAGTACTTC.

This chain joins TRBV30 and TRBJ1-5, with D unresolved. Germline V CDR1 and CDR2: GTSNPN, SVGIG (reference sequence). This CDR3 region has 13 residues. The V end lost 2 bases, the J end lost 3 bases, and 8 bases lay between the germline ends. The CDR3 DNA is TGTGCCTGGAGTAGAGGAGACAATCAGCCCCAGCATTTT. This encodes CAWSRGDNQPQHF.

The chain couples TRBV5-1 to TRBJ1-2; D is perhaps TRBD1 (6 bases). The germline V gene has CDR1 SGHRS and CDR2 YFSETQ. CDR3 length: 15 amino acids. The germline V and J ends were trimmed by 0 bases and 2 bases, with 11 bases remaining between them. CDR3 region: CASSLAPQGNYGYTF. CDR3 DNA: TGCGCCAGCAGCTTGGCTCCACAGGGAAACTATGGCTACACCTTC.

The chain is built from TRBV13 and TRBJ1-1; weak D call: TRBD1 (6 bases). V was trimmed by 5 bases and J by 1 base, leaving 11 bases between them. The CDR3 has 14 residues. Germline V gives CDR1 PRHDT, CDR2 FYEKMQ (reference sequence). CDR3 residues: CASSIQGPNTEAFF. CDR3 nucleotides: TGTGCCAGCAGCATACAGGGCCCGAACACTGAAGCTTTCTTT.

The chain combines TRBV15 with TRBJ2-3; D ambiguous. V was clipped by 5 bases and J by 0 bases, with 6 bases between them. The germline CDR1 and CDR2 sequences are LNHNV and YYDKDF (reference sequence). CDR3 length: 13 amino acids. The CDR3 nucleotides are TGTGCCACCAGCGCTACTAGCACAGATACGCAGTATTTT. Translation: CATSATSTDTQYF.

The genes are TRBV6-1 and TRBJ2-5; 8 bases are shared with TRBD1. The CDR3 spans 15 residues. V trimming: 4 bases; J trimming: 1 base; junction bases outside the gene matches: 5. CDR1 and CDR2 from the germline V gene are MNHNS and SASEGT. For the CDR3, the DNA is TGTGCCAGCAGTGGCCGGGACAGGCTCCAAGAGACCCAGTACTTC. This gives the protein CASSGRDRLQETQYF.

The chain employs TRBV25-1 and TRBJ2-3; D is possibly TRBD2 (5 bases). The CDR3 loop spans 15 amino acids. With 3 bases removed from V and 1 base from J, the gap between germline ends came to 11 bases. CDR1 is MGHDK, CDR2 SYGVNS, per germline. CDR3 sequence (DNA): TGTGCCAGCAGTGATCGGGGTTACGGCACAGATACGCAGTATTTT. Amino acids: CASSDRGYGTDTQYF.

The table lists this clone with a few counts. The rearrangement links TRBV5-1 to TRBJ2-3; TRBD2 matches at 11 bases. In germline, CDR1 is SGHRS, CDR2 YFSETQ. This CDR3 is built from 17 residues. After removal of 0 bases from V and 2 bases from J, the junction contained 5 bases not matched to a gene. CDR3 nucleotide sequence: TGCGCCAGCAGCTTGGCGGGACTAGCGGAGTACACAGATACGCAGTATTTT. As protein: CASSLAGLAEYTDTQYF.

This chain joins TRBV2 and TRBJ2-7; D gene uncertain. Deletions cut 7 bases from V and 2 bases from J, with 3 bases between. CDR1 and CDR2 from the germline V gene are SNHLY and FYNNEI. CDR3 length: 10 amino acids. CDR3 sequence (DNA): TGTGCCAGCAATACCTACGAGCAGTACTTC. Its translation: CASNTYEQYF.

This clone was found once. V gene TRBV5-1 combines with J gene TRBJ2-1; possibly TRBD1 or TRBD2 for D (5 bases each). This CDR3 comprises 15 residues. Trimming took off 0 bases at V and 2 bases at J, with 9 bases between the two ends. CDR1 is SGHRS and CDR2 is YFSETQ in the germline V gene. The CDR3 here is CASSLAPGPYNEQFF. The CDR3 DNA follows: TGCGCCAGCAGCTTGGCACCGGGACCCTACAATGAGCAGTTCTTC.

This clone was counted once. The gene calls are TRBV6-1 and TRBJ1-2, with D possibly matching TRBD1 (5 bases). V dropped 4 bases and J dropped 4 bases, with 19 bases sitting between them. The CDR3 runs to 16 residues. CDR1 MNHNS and CDR2 SASEGT come from the germline V gene. Here the CDR3 DNA reads TGTGCCAGCAGTGCCGCGGGGGAGGGACGGATCTATGGCTACACCTTC. As protein: CASSAAGEGRIYGYTF.

The chain uses TRBV5-1 and TRBJ1-4; a possible D gene is TRBD1 (6 bases). Germline values: CDR1 SGHRS, CDR2 YFSETQ. Trimming removed 1 base at V and 3 bases at J, with 10 bases between. The CDR3 is made up of 15 amino acids. This chain's CDR3 is CASSLIGQPNEKLFF. Written as DNA, the CDR3 is TGCGCCAGCAGCTTGATAGGACAGCCTAATGAAAAACTGTTTTTT.

V and J are TRBV4-3 and TRBJ2-1, with 9 bases identical to TRBD1. With 4 bases clipped from V and 3 bases from J, the junction kept 4 bases outside the gene matches. The length of the CDR3 is 15 residues. Germline CDR1 and CDR2: LGHNA and YSLEER. In DNA, the CDR3 is TGCGCCAGCAGCCTCGGGACAGGGAGCTACAATGAGCAGTTCTTC. Protein product: CASSLGTGSYNEQFF.

The rearrangement uses TRBV6-1 and TRBJ2-3; 8 nucleotides match TRBD2. The trim removed 2 bases at V and 1 base at J, leaving 2 bases unmatched. The germline V gene encodes CDR1 MNHNS and CDR2 SASEGT. This CDR3 is 15 amino acids long. CDR3 region: CASSEYGGGTDTQYF. The CDR3 DNA is TGTGCCAGCAGTGAATACGGGGGGGGCACAGATACGCAGTATTTT.